This T cell receptor (beta chain) originates from a study of blood T cell repertoires in COVID-19. As handled by the study authors: For nucleated cells, counts were estimated from reference gene primer amplification. Profiling relied on immunoSEQ multiplex PCR, and the TCRdb table lists in-frame clones only, not all of them. The V and J calls and clone size are taken from that table; D and trimming were inferred from the DNA. The table includes approximately 150,000 clones, about 91% detected once. The CDR3 is 13 residues long. The germline V gene encodes CDR1 WNHNN and CDR2 SYGVQD (reference sequence). Trimming left V 0 bases short and J 11 bases short, with 12 bases between.

The receptor was isolated from a woman between 45 and 65 years old with acute or convalescent COVID-19. The material sequenced was peripheral blood. The gene calls are TRBV10-1 and TRBJ2-3, with D hard to call. This CDR3 reads CASSESSAVGQYF. The CDR3 DNA reads TGCGCCAGCAGTGAGTCTTCCGCGGTCGGGCAGTATTTT.